This T cell receptor beta chain is from a study of spatial heterogeneity in lung cancer. Overall study: In the raw reads, each unique TCR and UMI combination was present more than ten times on average. Whole-study results and caveats: TCRs found ubiquitously expanded in tumor appeared in blood more at resection than at follow-up.

CDR1 is SEHNR, CDR2 FQNEAQ, per germline (reference sequence). V was cut by 0 bases and J by 6 bases, with 14 bases left in between. This CDR3 contains 15 residues. Time point denoted: sample taken at primary tumor resection. The sequenced material consisted of unsorted whole RNA from tumor, nontumor lung or frozen PBMC. The roughly 66 donors had untreated early-stage non-small cell lung cancer. A word on this clonotype: Its antigen is not known.

Carried by each TCR cDNA molecule was a unique molecular identifier. One entry per CDR3 protein results from TCRdb running MiXCR on the 5' RACE reads. The data hold more than 8,000 distinct CDR3 sequences, with roughly 8% observed a single time. This chain links TRBV7-9 with TRBJ1-2; D may be TRBD1 (6 bases). The TCR originated in a female donor with early-stage non-small cell lung cancer. The sample was PBMCs, taken at surgery. This CDR3 is CASSLALYREDGYTF. Written as DNA, the CDR3 is TGTGCCAGCAGCTTAGCCTTGTACAGGGAGGATGGCTACACCTTC.